A single sample is the source of the 15 T cell receptor beta chains below, sequenced in a study of CD8+ T cells in alopecia areata. Isolated RNA was reverse transcribed into cDNA used as the sequencing template. Sequencing used immunoSEQ multiplex PCR; TCRdb keeps in-frame clones, though not all of them. The table includes more than 95,000 clones, under 65% detected once. The treatment: oral pan-JAK inhibitor, 5-10 mg twice daily. The input for sequencing was CD4+ T cells sorted from blood, taken at week 4, from a patient treated with tofacitinib. All receptors come from a human donor with alopecia areata.

The chain employs TRBV27 and TRBJ2-6; D might be TRBD2 (7 bases). This CDR3 spans 18 amino acids. V lost 5 bases, J lost 0 bases, and 17 bases lay in between. Germline CDR1 is MNHEY and CDR2 is SMNVEV (reference sequence). Written as DNA, the CDR3 is TGTGCCAGCAGTCCACCAATTGGGGGGGCCTCTGGGGCCAACGTCCTGACTTTC. This sequence encodes CASSPPIGGASGANVLTF.

The chain is built from TRBV6-5 and TRBJ1-1; 7 bases are a match to TRBD1. The CDR3 covers 15 residues. CDR1 is MNHEY, CDR2 SVGAGI, per germline. The V and J ends lost 6 bases and 5 bases, in that order; junction bases with no gene match: 12. The CDR3 DNA follows: TGTGCCAGCAGCCGCATAGGGGGCGCGAGGACTGAAGCTTTCTTT. It is translated as CASSRIGGARTEAFF.

This clone has only a few counts. The rearrangement links TRBV5-1 to TRBJ2-1, with 9 nucleotides matching TRBD1. The CDR3 consists of 15 residues. CDR1 is SGHRS and CDR2 is YFSETQ in the germline V gene. The trim removed 5 bases at V and 4 bases at J, leaving 7 bases unmatched. This chain's CDR3 is CASRMTGGTYNEQFF. The DNA for the CDR3 is TGCGCCAGCAGGATGACAGGGGGGACTTACAATGAGCAGTTCTTC.

Only one count was recorded for this clone. This sequence joins TRBV29-1 and TRBJ1-2; D possibly corresponds to TRBD1 (5 bases). The CDR3 extends over 14 amino acids. Germline CDR1 is SQVTM and CDR2 is ANQGSEA. V shed 4 bases and J shed 1 base, with 13 bases lying between them. CDR3 sequence: CSVAGAGNNYGYTF. In nucleotides, the CDR3 is TGCAGCGTTGCCGGGGCAGGAAATAACTATGGCTACACCTTC.

V is TRBV6-6 and J is TRBJ2-3; D unresolved. The V end was cut by 0 bases, the J end by 5 bases, with 15 bases between. This CDR3 comprises 16 residues. Germline CDR1 and CDR2: MNHNY and SVGAGI (reference sequence). For the CDR3, the DNA is TGTGCCAGCAGTTACTCCGGCGAACGTGGTGGAGATACGCAGTATTTT. Translated, it gives CASSYSGERGGDTQYF.

This chain uses TRBV2 with TRBJ2-6; no definite D call. The V end was cut by 9 bases, the J end by 1 base, with 7 bases between. Looked up from germline, CDR1 is SNHLY and CDR2 is FYNNEI. There are 13 residues in the CDR3. The CDR3 spells CARKGSGANVLTF. DNA for the CDR3: TGTGCCAGAAAGGGTTCTGGGGCCAACGTCCTGACTTTC.

V and J are TRBV10-3 and TRBJ1-1, with D tentatively TRBD1 (6 bases). The V gene's germline CDR1 is ENHRY and CDR2 SYGVKD. This CDR3 comprises 13 residues. V lost 8 bases and J lost 8, with 18 bases in between. CDR3: CAIANQQGGEAFF. The CDR3 DNA is TGTGCCATCGCGAATCAACAGGGCGGGGAAGCTTTCTTT.

The chain uses TRBV7-2 and TRBJ1-1; no clear D gene. Germline lookup yields CDR1 SGHTA and CDR2 FQGNSA. There are 11 residues in the CDR3. Trimming stripped 5 bases from V and 8 bases from J, with 9 bases between. The CDR3 here is CASSPTGEAFF. CDR3 bases: TGTGCCAGCAGCCCTACGGGCGAAGCTTTCTTT.

This clone has just a few counts. This chain joins TRBV10-3 and TRBJ1-2, with 7 bases lining up with TRBD1. The CDR3 extends over 11 amino acids. Germline-derived CDR1 and CDR2 are ENHRY and SYGVKD. With 10 bases clipped from V and 5 bases from J, the junction kept 4 bases outside the gene matches. This CDR3 is CASGTDYGYTF. For the CDR3, the DNA is TGTGCCAGTGGGACAGATTATGGCTACACCTTC.

This chain connects TRBV7-9 to TRBJ1-2; unclear D gene. The CDR3 has 15 residues. Trimming cost V 4 bases and J 6 bases, with 18 bases left between them. Germline V gives CDR1 SEHNR, CDR2 FQNEAQ (reference sequence). The CDR3: CASSSSGKKWHGYTF. The DNA of the CDR3 is TGTGCCAGCAGCTCATCTGGGAAAAAGTGGCATGGCTACACCTTC.

The chain has TRBV29-1 and TRBJ1-1, with no clear D. The CDR3 loop spans 10 amino acids. The germline gives CDR1 SQVTM, CDR2 ANQGSEA. The germline V and J ends were trimmed by 7 bases and 6 bases, with 9 bases remaining between them. CDR3 loop: CSAGVAEAFF. DNA for the CDR3: TGCAGCGCCGGCGTGGCTGAAGCTTTCTTT.

The chain has TRBV7-2 and TRBJ2-5, with 11 nucleotides matching TRBD2. V dropped 5 bases and J dropped 3; count of bases not matched to a gene: 5. This CDR3 has 15 amino acids. CDR1 is SGHTA and CDR2 is FQGNSA in the germline V gene. The CDR3 is CASSRVAGGKETQYF. The CDR3 nucleotides read TGTGCCAGCAGCCGAGTAGCGGGGGGGAAAGAGACCCAGTACTTC.

V usage is TRBV7-9 and J usage is TRBJ1-6; D unclear. Germline CDR1 and CDR2: SEHNR and FQNEAQ (reference sequence). The CDR3 consists of 14 residues. V dropped 0 bases and J dropped 7 bases, with 7 bases sitting between them. The CDR3 nucleotides read TGTGCCAGCAGCTTAGCTGTGGACAATTCACCCCTCCACTTT. This codes for CASSLAVDNSPLHF.

The rearrangement uses TRBV5-4 and TRBJ1-4; TRBD1 aligns across 8 bases. The germline CDR1 and CDR2 sequences are SGHNT and YYREEE (reference sequence). This CDR3 contains 14 residues. Germline trimming cut 6 bases from V and 6 bases from J; bases unmatched to any gene: 7. In DNA, the CDR3 is TGTGCCAGCACCTCTGAGACAGGGGATGAAAAACTGTTTTTT. Protein sequence: CASTSETGDEKLFF.

This chain uses TRBV19 with TRBJ2-2; either TRBD1 or TRBD2 may supply D (6 bases each). The V end was cut by 5 bases, the J end by 1 base, with 17 bases between. Germline V gives CDR1 LNHDA, CDR2 SQIVND (reference sequence). The CDR3 length is 17 residues. CDR3 nucleotides: TGTGCCAGTAGTGTTCGCTCGGGGGCCCTGAACACCGGGGAGCTGTTTTTT. Translated: CASSVRSGALNTGELFF.